The 16 T cell receptor beta chains in this list originate from one sample, sequenced in a study of T-cell reconstitution after alpha-beta-depleted transplantation in children. Preparation of the TCRbeta library involved a method that used unique molecular identifiers. TCRdb used MiXCR to reprocess the PCR reads, holding one entry per CDR3 protein. The sample has about 400,000 distinct CDR3 sequences; roughly 22% are singletons. Material: PBMCs from the stem cell graft donor, obtained from the stem cell graft. Source of these receptors: a human donor who donated a stem cell graft to a child with acute myeloid leukemia.

A word on this clonotype: This sequence may be a read error, since a much larger clone differs from it by one base. The genes are TRBV9 and TRBJ1-5; no firm D call. Trimming pared 0 bases from V and 0 bases from J, leaving 4 bases between. Germline values: CDR1 SGDLS, CDR2 YYNGEE. There are 14 residues in the CDR3. DNA of the CDR3: TGTGCCAGCAGCGTAGCGGATAGCAATCAGCCCCAGCATTTT. This gives the protein CASSVADSNQPQHF.

CDR3 amino acids: CASSFRFQWYEQYF. CDR3 DNA sequence: TGTGCCAGCAGCTTCCGGTTCCAATGGTACGAGCAGTACTTC. The rearrangement links TRBV5-6 to TRBJ2-7; D is ambiguous. The ends were cut back, 2 bases at V and 4 bases at J, with 13 bases in the middle. Per the germline V gene, CDR1 is SGHDT and CDR2 is YYEEEE. The CDR3 covers 14 residues.

The chain recombines TRBV7-2 with TRBJ2-1; D not resolved. CDR3 size: 12 residues. CDR1 SGHTA and CDR2 FQGNSA come from the germline V gene. V lost 0 bases and J 10 bases, leaving 7 bases between the germline ends. CDR3 bases: TGTGCCAGCAGCTTAGCGCTTAAGGAGCAGTTCTTC. Its protein product is CASSLALKEQFF.

This chain joins TRBV5-6 and TRBJ1-2; no clear D gene. From germline, CDR1 is SGHDT and CDR2 YYEEEE. V lost 4 bases and J lost 4, with 17 bases in between. This CDR3 has 15 amino acids. The CDR3 nucleotides are TGTGCCAGCAGCGCATCTCCCGGGCCCTCCTATGGCTACACCTTC. This translates into CASSASPGPSYGYTF.

The V and J genes are TRBV20-1 and TRBJ2-3; 7 nucleotides align to TRBD1. CDR3 length: 13 residues. The ends lost 4 bases at V and 7 bases at J; junction bases unmatched: 8. The germline V gene encodes CDR1 DFQATT and CDR2 SNEGSKA (reference sequence). The CDR3 loop is CSANVRGPNTQYF. DNA of the CDR3: TGCAGTGCTAACGTTAGGGGGCCGAATACGCAGTATTTT.

This clonotype was seen many times. The chain joins TRBV20-1 to TRBJ2-1, with 7 bases fitting TRBD2. Unmatched junction bases numbered 8, after V lost 3 bases and J lost 6 bases. The germline gives CDR1 DFQATT, CDR2 SNEGSKA (reference sequence). The CDR3 runs to 14 residues. CDR3 coding DNA: TGCAGTGCTAGTGGGCTAGCGGAGACCAATGAGCAGTTCTTC. Its protein is CSASGLAETNEQFF.

This clonotype was detected only a few times. V gene TRBV12-3 or TRBV12-4 combines with J gene TRBJ1-2, with TRBD1 matching over 8 bases. This CDR3 has 14 residues. The V gene end was trimmed by 6 bases and the J gene end by 8 bases; junction bases not matched to a gene: 11. In DNA form, the CDR3 reads TGTGCCAGCAGATCTGGACAGGGCGTTGGAGGCTACACCTTC. This gives the protein CASRSGQGVGGYTF.

V and J are TRBV7-2 and TRBJ2-5; 9 nucleotides match TRBD2. The CDR3 is 15 residues long. Looked up from germline, CDR1 is SGHTA and CDR2 is FQGNSA. The J segment lost 2 bases and the V segment lost 5 bases, leaving 6 bases of the junction unmatched. CDR3 protein: CASSPQAGGQETQYF. The CDR3 DNA reads TGTGCCAGCAGCCCGCAAGCGGGAGGACAAGAGACCCAGTACTTC.

This clonotype was found many times. The V and J genes are TRBV12-3 or TRBV12-4 and TRBJ2-2; tentatively, D is TRBD1 (6 bases). The ends were cut back, 5 bases at V and 0 bases at J, with 13 bases in the middle. The CDR3 is made up of 16 amino acids. The CDR3 protein is CASSRYRDANTGELFF. The CDR3 region has the DNA TGTGCCAGCAGTCGTTACAGGGATGCGAACACCGGGGAGCTGTTTTTT.

This clonotype occurred once. A much bigger clone sits one base away, suggesting this may be a read error. A read error is likely, as this CDR3 ends without the conserved phenylalanine or tryptophan. The chain recombines TRBV10-3 with TRBJ1-1; 12 bases map to TRBD1. This CDR3 comprises 14 residues. V lost 11 bases to trimming and J lost 1 base; unmatched junction nucleotides: 5. The germline gives CDR1 ENHRY, CDR2 SYGVKD. The CDR3 nucleotides are TGTGCCGTGGGACAGGGGGCGGAGAACACTGAAGCTTTCTAT. It codes for CAVGQGAENTEAFY.

The chain is built from TRBV20-1 and TRBJ2-5; D gene ambiguous. CDR1 is DFQATT, CDR2 SNEGSKA, per germline (reference sequence). V gave up 5 bases and J gave up 1 base, with 11 bases separating them. This CDR3 contains 13 residues. The CDR3 is CSAPTGFQETQYF. Here the CDR3 DNA reads TGCAGTGCTCCTACCGGGTTCCAAGAGACCCAGTACTTC.

This clonotype was recorded a few times. This chain joins TRBV7-2 and TRBJ2-5; D might be TRBD1 (8 bases). The V gene's germline CDR1 is SGHTA and CDR2 FQGNSA. The CDR3 contains 14 residues. The V end was cut by 5 bases, the J end by 3 bases, with 13 bases between. This CDR3 is CASSIQGGKETQYF. The CDR3 coding sequence is TGTGCCAGCAGCATACAGGGGGGGAAAGAGACCCAGTACTTC.

This clonotype appeared many times. J is TRBJ2-3 and V is TRBV20-1; D is undetermined. CDR3 length equals 16 residues. V shed 5 bases and J shed 3 bases, with 21 bases lying between them. Germline CDR1 DFQATT, CDR2 SNEGSKA (reference sequence). The CDR3: CSAPAPPLKRTDTQYF. The CDR3 DNA reads TGCAGTGCTCCAGCCCCCCCCTTGAAACGGACAGATACGCAGTATTTT.

There are many counts of this clonotype. V usage is TRBV12-3 or TRBV12-4 and J usage is TRBJ2-1; 10 bases are shared with TRBD2. V trimming: 8 bases; J trimming: 7 bases; junction bases outside the gene matches: 5. This CDR3 contains 13 residues. The CDR3 reads CASGASGSNEQFF. The CDR3 DNA follows: TGTGCCAGCGGAGCTAGCGGGAGTAATGAGCAGTTCTTC.

The sample holds a few counts of this clonotype. J is TRBJ2-7 and V is TRBV29-1, with D tentatively TRBD2 (5 bases). The CDR3 loop spans 13 amino acids. Germline CDR1 reads SQVTM; CDR2 reads ANQGSEA. Trimming took off 3 bases at V and 0 bases at J, with 9 bases between the two ends. CDR3 region: CSVEASSSYEQYF. The CDR3 nucleotides are TGCAGCGTTGAGGCTAGCAGCTCCTACGAGCAGTACTTC.

The chain recombines TRBV2 with TRBJ1-6; perhaps TRBD1 as D (5 bases). From germline, CDR1 is SNHLY and CDR2 FYNNEI. Trimming removed 6 bases at V and 0 bases at J, with 9 bases between. The CDR3 is made up of 15 amino acids. The CDR3 DNA sequence: TGTGCCAGCAGGGCCGACAGCTCCTATAATTCACCCCTCCACTTT. This encodes CASRADSSYNSPLHF.